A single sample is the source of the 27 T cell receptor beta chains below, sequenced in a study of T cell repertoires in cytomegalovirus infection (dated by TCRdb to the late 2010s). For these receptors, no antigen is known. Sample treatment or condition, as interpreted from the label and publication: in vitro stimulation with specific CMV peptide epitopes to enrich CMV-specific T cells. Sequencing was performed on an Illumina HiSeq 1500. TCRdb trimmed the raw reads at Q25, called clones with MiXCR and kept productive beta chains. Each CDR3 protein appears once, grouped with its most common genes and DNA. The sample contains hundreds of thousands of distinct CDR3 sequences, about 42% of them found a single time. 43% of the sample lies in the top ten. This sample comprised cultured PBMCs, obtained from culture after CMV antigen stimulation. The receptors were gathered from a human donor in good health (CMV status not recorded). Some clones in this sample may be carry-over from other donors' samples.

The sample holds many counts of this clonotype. The CDR3 nucleotides are TGTGCCAGCAGCCCCGAAGGAGGGTTTCGCAATCAGCCCCAGCATTTT. This sequence encodes CASSPEGGFRNQPQHF. This sequence joins TRBV7-8 and TRBJ1-5; D call uncertain. V gave up 5 bases and J gave up 2 bases, with 16 bases separating them. Germline assignment: CDR1 SGHVS and CDR2 FQNEAQ. The CDR3 spans 16 residues.

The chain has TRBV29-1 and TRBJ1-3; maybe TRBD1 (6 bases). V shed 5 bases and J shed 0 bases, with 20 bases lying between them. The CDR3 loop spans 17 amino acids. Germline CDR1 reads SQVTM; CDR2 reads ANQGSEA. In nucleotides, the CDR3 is TGCAGCGTTCTCGATCCCAGGGGCTCTCACTCTGGAAACACCATATATTTT. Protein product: CSVLDPRGSHSGNTIYF.

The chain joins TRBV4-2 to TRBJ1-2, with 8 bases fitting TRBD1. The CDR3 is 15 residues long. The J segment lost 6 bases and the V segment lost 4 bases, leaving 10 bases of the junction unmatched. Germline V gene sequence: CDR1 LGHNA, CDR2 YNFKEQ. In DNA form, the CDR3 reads TGTGCCAGCAGCCTCTCCATGGACAGGGTCAATGGCTACACCTTC. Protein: CASSLSMDRVNGYTF.

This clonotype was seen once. The CDR3 nucleotides are TGCAGTGCTTCCCAATTAGCGGGAGTAAAGTTGTACGAGCAGTACTTC. It translates to CSASQLAGVKLYEQYF. The chain couples TRBV20-1 to TRBJ2-7; TRBD2 matches 9 bases. Per germline, CDR1 DFQATT and CDR2 SNEGSKA (reference sequence). This CDR3 has 16 amino acids. J lost 4 bases, V lost 5 bases, and 15 bases had no gene match.

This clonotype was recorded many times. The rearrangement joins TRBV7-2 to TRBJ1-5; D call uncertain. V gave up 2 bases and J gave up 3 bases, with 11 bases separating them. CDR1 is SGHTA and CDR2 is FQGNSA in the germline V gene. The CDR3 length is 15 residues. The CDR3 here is CASSLSGTLNQPQHF. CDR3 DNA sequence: TGTGCCAGCAGCTTAAGCGGAACACTCAATCAGCCCCAGCATTTT.

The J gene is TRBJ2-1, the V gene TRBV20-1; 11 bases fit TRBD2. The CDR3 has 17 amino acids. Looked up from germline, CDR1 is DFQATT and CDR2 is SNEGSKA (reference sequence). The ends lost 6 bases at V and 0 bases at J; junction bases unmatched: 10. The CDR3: CSATGLADFSSYNEQFF. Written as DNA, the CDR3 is TGCAGTGCAACGGGACTAGCGGACTTCAGCTCCTACAATGAGCAGTTCTTC.

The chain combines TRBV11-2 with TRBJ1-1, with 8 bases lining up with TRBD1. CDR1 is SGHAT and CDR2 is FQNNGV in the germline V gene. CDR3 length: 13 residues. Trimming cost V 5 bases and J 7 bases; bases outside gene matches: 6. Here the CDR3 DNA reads TGTGCCAGCAGCCCACCGACAGGGGTTGAAGCTTTCTTT. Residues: CASSPPTGVEAFF.

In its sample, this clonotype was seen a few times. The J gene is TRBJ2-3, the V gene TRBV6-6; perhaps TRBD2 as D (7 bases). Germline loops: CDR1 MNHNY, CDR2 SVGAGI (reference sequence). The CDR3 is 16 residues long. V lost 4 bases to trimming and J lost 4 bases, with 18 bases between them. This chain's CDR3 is CASSSLAGGQPDTQYF. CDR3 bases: TGTGCCAGCAGTTCCCTGGCCGGGGGGCAACCAGATACGCAGTATTTT.

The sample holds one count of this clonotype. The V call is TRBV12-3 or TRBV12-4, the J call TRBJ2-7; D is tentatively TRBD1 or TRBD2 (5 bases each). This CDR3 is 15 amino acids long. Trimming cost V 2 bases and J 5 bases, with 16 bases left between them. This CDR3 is CASSLLWGSPDEQYF. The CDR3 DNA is TGTGCCAGCAGTTTATTGTGGGGGTCTCCCGACGAGCAGTACTTC.

The CDR3 protein is CSAAQGGRPQHF. CDR3 in DNA: TGCAGTGCTGCACAGGGAGGGAGGCCCCAGCATTTT. The chain carries TRBV20-1 and TRBJ1-5; maybe TRBD1 (6 bases). The CDR3 extends over 12 amino acids. Germline lookup yields CDR1 DFQATT and CDR2 SNEGSKA (reference sequence). The germline V and J ends were trimmed by 5 bases and 9 bases, with 14 bases remaining between them.

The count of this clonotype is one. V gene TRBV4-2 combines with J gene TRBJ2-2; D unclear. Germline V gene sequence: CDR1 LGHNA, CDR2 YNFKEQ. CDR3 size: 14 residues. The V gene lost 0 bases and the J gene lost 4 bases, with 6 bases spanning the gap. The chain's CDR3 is CASSQDVSTGELFF. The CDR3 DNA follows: TGTGCCAGCAGCCAAGACGTAAGCACCGGGGAGCTGTTTTTT.

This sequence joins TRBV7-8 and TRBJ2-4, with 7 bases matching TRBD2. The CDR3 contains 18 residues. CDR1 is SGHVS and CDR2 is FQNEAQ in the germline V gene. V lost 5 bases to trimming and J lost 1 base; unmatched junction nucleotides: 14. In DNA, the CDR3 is TGTGCCAGCAGCCCCTGGGGGGGTGGGATGCCGGCCAAAAACATTCAGTACTTC. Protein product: CASSPWGGGMPAKNIQYF.

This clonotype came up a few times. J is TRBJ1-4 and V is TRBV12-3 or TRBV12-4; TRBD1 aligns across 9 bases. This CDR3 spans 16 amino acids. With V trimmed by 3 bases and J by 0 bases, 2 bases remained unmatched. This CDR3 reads CASSFRTGATNEKLFF. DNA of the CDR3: TGTGCCAGCAGTTTTAGGACAGGGGCAACTAATGAAAAACTGTTTTTT.

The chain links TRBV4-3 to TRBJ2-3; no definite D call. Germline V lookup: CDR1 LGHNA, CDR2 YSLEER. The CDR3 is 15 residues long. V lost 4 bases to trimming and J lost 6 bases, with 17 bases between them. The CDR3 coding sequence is TGCGCCAGCAGCCCTCGACCGAACAGCGTCGATACGCAGTATTTT. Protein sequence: CASSPRPNSVDTQYF.

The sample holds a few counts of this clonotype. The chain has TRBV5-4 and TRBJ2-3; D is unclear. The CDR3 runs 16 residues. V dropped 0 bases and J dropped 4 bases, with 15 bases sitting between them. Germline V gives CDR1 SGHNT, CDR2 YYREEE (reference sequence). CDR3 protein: CASSLEAIWDSDTQYF. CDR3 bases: TGTGCCAGCAGCTTGGAGGCGATTTGGGATTCAGATACGCAGTATTTT.

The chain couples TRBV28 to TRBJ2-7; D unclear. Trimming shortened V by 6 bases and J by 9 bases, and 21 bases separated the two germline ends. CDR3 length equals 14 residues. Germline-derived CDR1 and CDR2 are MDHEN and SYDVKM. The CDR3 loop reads CASRPSAGSMGQYF. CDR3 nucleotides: TGTGCCAGCAGGCCCTCGGCCGGGTCCATGGGGCAGTACTTC.

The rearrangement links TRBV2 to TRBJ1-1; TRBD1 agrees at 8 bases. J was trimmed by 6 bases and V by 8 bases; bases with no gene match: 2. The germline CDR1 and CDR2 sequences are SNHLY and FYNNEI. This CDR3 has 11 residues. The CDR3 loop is CASPTGAEAFF. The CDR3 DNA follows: TGTGCCAGCCCGACAGGGGCTGAAGCTTTCTTT.

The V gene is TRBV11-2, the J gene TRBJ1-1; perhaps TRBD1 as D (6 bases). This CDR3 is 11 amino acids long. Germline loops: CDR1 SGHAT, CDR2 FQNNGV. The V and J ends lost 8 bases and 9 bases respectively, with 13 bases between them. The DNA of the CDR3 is TGTGCCAGCCGGGGGCGGCAGAAAGCTTTCTTT. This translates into CASRGRQKAFF.

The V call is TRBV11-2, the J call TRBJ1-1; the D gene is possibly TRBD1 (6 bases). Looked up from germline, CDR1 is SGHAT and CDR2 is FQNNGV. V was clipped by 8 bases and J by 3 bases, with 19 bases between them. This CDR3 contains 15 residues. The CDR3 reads CASGYSYQGYTEAFF. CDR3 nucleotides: TGTGCCAGCGGCTACAGCTACCAGGGGTACACTGAAGCTTTCTTT.

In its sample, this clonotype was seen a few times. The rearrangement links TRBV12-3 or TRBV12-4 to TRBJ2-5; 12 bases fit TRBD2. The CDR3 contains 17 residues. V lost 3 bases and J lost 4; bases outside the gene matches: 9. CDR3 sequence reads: CASSLSTPGLAGETQYF. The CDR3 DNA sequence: TGTGCCAGCAGTTTGTCAACCCCGGGACTAGCGGGAGAGACCCAGTACTTC.

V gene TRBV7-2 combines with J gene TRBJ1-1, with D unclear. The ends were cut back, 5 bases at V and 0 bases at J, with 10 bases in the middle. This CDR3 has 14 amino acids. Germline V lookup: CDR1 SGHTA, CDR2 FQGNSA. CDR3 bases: TGTGCCAGCAGCCGGACCCTCCTGAACACTGAAGCTTTCTTT. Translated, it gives CASSRTLLNTEAFF. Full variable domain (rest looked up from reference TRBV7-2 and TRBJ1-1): GAGVSQSPSNKVTEKGKDVELRCDPISGHTALYWYRQSLGQGLEFLIYFQGNSAPDKSGLPSDRFSAERTGGSVSTLTIQRTQQEDSAVYLCASSRTLLNTEAFFGQGTRLTVV.

Here the CDR3 DNA reads TGTGCCATCAGGCCCGGGGTAGCGGGGGGGCCCTTAGTATCCAATGAGCAGTTCTTC. Translating gives CAIRPGVAGGPLVSNEQFF. The chain carries TRBV10-3 and TRBJ2-1, with TRBD2 matching over 11 bases. Trimming took 6 bases from V and 6 from J; bases not matched to a gene: 19. Germline CDR1 reads ENHRY; CDR2 reads SYGVKD. The CDR3 is 19 residues long.

CDR3 in DNA: TGTGCCAGCAGCCCAGCCGAGGGGGCGGGTGGAAACACCATATATTTT. Amino acid sequence: CASSPAEGAGGNTIYF. The V and J genes are TRBV7-8 and TRBJ1-3, with TRBD1 matching over 7 bases. The germline V gene encodes CDR1 SGHVS and CDR2 FQNEAQ. The V gene end was trimmed by 5 bases and the J gene end by 3 bases; junction bases not matched to a gene: 10. The CDR3 length is 16 residues.

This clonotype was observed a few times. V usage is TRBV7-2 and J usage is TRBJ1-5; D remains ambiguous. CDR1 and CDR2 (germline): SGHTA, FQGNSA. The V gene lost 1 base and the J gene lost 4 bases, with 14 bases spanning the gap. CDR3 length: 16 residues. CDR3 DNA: TGTGCCAGCAGCTTAGGGGTCCTCCGCTCGAATCAGCCCCAGCATTTT. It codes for CASSLGVLRSNQPQHF.

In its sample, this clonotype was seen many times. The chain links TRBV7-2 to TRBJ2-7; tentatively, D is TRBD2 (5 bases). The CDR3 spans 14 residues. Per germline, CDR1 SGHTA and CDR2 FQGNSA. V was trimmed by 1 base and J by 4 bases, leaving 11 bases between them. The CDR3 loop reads CASSLDGVVYEQYF. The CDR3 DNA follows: TGTGCCAGCAGCTTAGACGGGGTGGTGTACGAGCAGTACTTC.

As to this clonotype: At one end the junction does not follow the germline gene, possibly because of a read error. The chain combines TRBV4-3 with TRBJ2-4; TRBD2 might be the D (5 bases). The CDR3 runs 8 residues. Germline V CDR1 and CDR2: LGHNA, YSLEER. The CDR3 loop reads CASSGNFF. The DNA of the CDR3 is TGCGCCAGCTCCGGGAATTTCTTC.

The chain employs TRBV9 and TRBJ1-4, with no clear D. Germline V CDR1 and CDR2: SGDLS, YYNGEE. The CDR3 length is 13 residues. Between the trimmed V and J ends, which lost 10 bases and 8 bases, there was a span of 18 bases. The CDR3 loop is CASQGRNGEKLFF. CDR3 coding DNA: TGTGCCTCCCAAGGAAGGAACGGGGAAAAACTGTTTTTT. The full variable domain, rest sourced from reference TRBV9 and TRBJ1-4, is DSGVTQTPKHLITATGQRVTLRCSPRSGDLSVYWYQQSLDQGLQFLIQYYNGEERAKGNILERFSAQQFPDLHSELNLSSLELGDSALYFCASQGRNGEKLFFGSGTQLSVL.